This T cell receptor (beta chain) stems from a study of blood T cell repertoires in COVID-19. Participant age was about 18 to 89 years, and participants resided in roughly 25 US areas. Original processing methods: Reference gene primers were amplified, and this amplification served to estimate nucleated cell counts. Here immunoSEQ multiplex PCR was the method, and the copy in TCRdb shows in-frame clones only, minus some. V, J and clone size were drawn from that table, and D and trimming were deduced from the DNA. This sample carries about 250,000 clones, about 90% of them seen once, and the ten largest clones take about 3.1%. The V and J ends lost 1 base and 7 bases respectively, with 10 bases between them. Germline CDR1 SGHTA, CDR2 FQGNSA. CDR3 size: 13 residues.

The V gene is TRBV7-2, the J gene TRBJ1-2; D possibly corresponds to TRBD1 (6 bases). This TCR was sampled from a woman aged 40 to 50 who had been exposed to COVID-19. Sequencing input: PBMCs or T cells enriched from blood (not recorded which). CDR3 coding DNA: TGTGCCAGCAGCTTAGAGCCAGGGGCTGGCTACACCTTC. Protein sequence: CASSLEPGAGYTF.